The 30 T cell receptor beta chains in this list originate from one sample, sequenced in a study of Ad26.COV2.S vaccination and SARS-CoV-2 variants. Clones were sequenced by immunoSEQ multiplex PCR, and TCRdb holds only the in-frame ones, with some missing. The data contain 350,000 to 450,000 clones, 92% of them seen just once; the ten biggest clones take up roughly 3.9%. This sample comprised peripheral blood, obtained after recovery from COVID-19. These receptors were collected from a human donor who had recovered from COVID-19.

In nucleotides, the CDR3 is TGTGCCAGTAGTATATTGGGACAGCACTATGGCTACACCTTC. Translation gives CASSILGQHYGYTF. The chain links TRBV19 to TRBJ1-2; 7 bases are a match to TRBD1. The junction had 3 bases not matched to a gene; V was cut back by 2 bases and J by 3 bases. The CDR3 sequence is 14 residues long. Germline V gene sequence: CDR1 LNHDA, CDR2 SQIVND (reference sequence).

This clone appeared a few times. The chain carries TRBV6-6 and TRBJ2-5, with D perhaps matching TRBD1 (6 bases). Germline V CDR1 and CDR2: MNHNY, SVGAGI (reference sequence). The V gene lost 6 bases and the J gene lost 9 bases, with 20 bases spanning the gap. CDR3 length equals 14 residues. For the CDR3, the DNA is TGTGCCAGCAGCCAACTACAGGGCCGCGAGGCCCAGTACTTC. Protein: CASSQLQGREAQYF.

J is TRBJ2-3 and V is TRBV6-6; tentative D call: TRBD2 (7 bases). Trimming removed 8 bases at V and 2 bases at J, with 17 bases between. Germline V gene lookup returns CDR1 MNHNY and CDR2 SVGAGI (reference sequence). The CDR3 sequence is 15 residues long. CDR3 bases: TGTGCCAGCTGCCCGGGGGGCGGTAACACAGATACGCAGTATTTT. This translates into CASCPGGGNTDTQYF.

This chain uses TRBV7-3 with TRBJ2-1; the match to TRBD2 covers 7 bases. Germline V gene lookup returns CDR1 SGHTA and CDR2 FQGTGA. The CDR3 has 14 amino acids. Unmatched junction bases numbered 5, after V lost 3 bases and J lost 6 bases. The CDR3 region is CASSFVGGGNEQFF. As DNA, the CDR3 is TGTGCCAGCAGCTTTGTGGGCGGGGGCAATGAGCAGTTCTTC.

Concerning this clone: Other DNA variants within this sample encode the same CDR3. The chain's CDR3 is CASSLGGDPNTEAFF. As DNA, the CDR3 is TGTGCCAGCAGCTTAGGGGGCGATCCGAACACTGAAGCTTTCTTT. The V gene is TRBV7-2, the J gene TRBJ1-1; a possible D gene is TRBD1 (5 bases). The CDR3 length is 15 residues. Germline-derived CDR1 and CDR2 are SGHTA and FQGNSA. The V end was cut by 1 base, the J end by 1 base, with 10 bases between.

This clone was found once. This rearrangement joins TRBV7-2 to TRBJ2-1, with 7 bases identical to TRBD2. This CDR3 contains 15 residues. Germline lookup yields CDR1 SGHTA and CDR2 FQGNSA. J was trimmed by 3 bases and V by 4 bases; bases with no gene match: 6. The CDR3 here is CASSSIRGDYNEQFF. In nucleotides, the CDR3 is TGTGCCAGCAGCTCCATTCGGGGGGACTACAATGAGCAGTTCTTC.

This chain uses TRBV7-6 with TRBJ2-1; D perhaps matches TRBD1 (6 bases). The CDR3 totals 17 residues. CDR1 and CDR2 from the germline V gene are SGHVS and FNYEAQ. Trimming left V 0 bases short and J 0 bases short, with 12 bases between. CDR3 sequence: CASSLALDRRSYNEQFF. Here the CDR3 DNA reads TGTGCCAGCAGCTTAGCGCTTGACAGGCGCTCCTACAATGAGCAGTTCTTC.

The V gene is TRBV9, the J gene TRBJ2-5; tentatively, D is TRBD2 (5 bases). Germline CDR1 is SGDLS and CDR2 is YYNGEE. This CDR3 is 15 amino acids long. Trimming pared 0 bases from V and 1 base from J, leaving 10 bases between. The CDR3 region is CASSVGVATQETQYF. In nucleotides, the CDR3 is TGTGCCAGCAGCGTAGGGGTAGCGACCCAAGAGACCCAGTACTTC. Filled out from reference TRBV9 and TRBJ2-5, the complete variable domain reads DSGVTQTPKHLITATGQRVTLRCSPRSGDLSVYWYQQSLDQGLQFLIQYYNGEERAKGNILERFSAQQFPDLHSELNLSSLELGDSALYFCASSVGVATQETQYFGPGTRLLVL.

This clone was counted once. V is TRBV10-3 and J is TRBJ1-5; D not certain. Germline loops: CDR1 ENHRY, CDR2 SYGVKD. V was clipped by 2 bases and J by 3 bases, with 11 bases between them. The CDR3 loop spans 15 amino acids. The CDR3 protein is CAISETGSPNQPQHF. The CDR3 coding sequence is TGTGCCATCAGTGAGACCGGGAGTCCCAATCAGCCCCAGCATTTT.

This chain joins TRBV9 and TRBJ2-3, with D perhaps TRBD1 or TRBD2 (5 bases each). The CDR3 extends over 14 amino acids. Germline V gives CDR1 SGDLS, CDR2 YYNGEE. V was trimmed by 3 bases and J by 0 bases, leaving 8 bases between them. The CDR3 nucleotides read TGTGCCAGCAGCGGGGGGATTAGCACAGATACGCAGTATTTT. Translation gives CASSGGISTDTQYF.

CDR3 in DNA: TGTGCCAGTAAACCGCGACAGGGGATTCCATATGGCTACACCTTC. Amino acid sequence: CASKPRQGIPYGYTF. The J gene is TRBJ1-2, the V gene TRBV19, with 8 positions matching TRBD1. The length of the CDR3 is 15 residues. With 7 bases clipped from V and 5 bases from J, the junction kept 12 bases outside the gene matches. Germline assignment: CDR1 LNHDA and CDR2 SQIVND (reference sequence).

The gene calls are TRBV9 and TRBJ1-2; D gene ambiguous. CDR3 size: 13 residues. Germline CDR1 SGDLS, CDR2 YYNGEE. Between the trimmed V and J ends, which lost 7 bases and 5 bases, there was a span of 15 bases. CDR3 bases: TGTGCCAGCCTGCGATCCCCCTTATATGGCTACACCTTC. Translation: CASLRSPLYGYTF.

The chain uses TRBV2 and TRBJ2-1; 10 bases line up with TRBD2. Trimming took 6 bases from V and 16 from J; bases not matched to a gene: 12. CDR3 size: 13 residues. Germline V lookup: CDR1 SNHLY, CDR2 FYNNEI. The CDR3 sequence: CASRIKVAGGDFF. Written as DNA, the CDR3 is TGTGCCAGCAGGATCAAGGTAGCGGGGGGTGATTTCTTC.

The V gene is TRBV11-2, the J gene TRBJ1-1; D unclear. The CDR3 extends over 16 amino acids. Trimming left V 5 bases short and J 6 bases short, with 22 bases between. The germline V gene encodes CDR1 SGHAT and CDR2 FQNNGV. The CDR3 here is CASSHVGVKDGAEAFF. The CDR3 nucleotides read TGTGCCAGCAGCCACGTGGGCGTTAAAGATGGGGCTGAAGCTTTCTTT.

V usage is TRBV11-2 and J usage is TRBJ1-2; a weak D match, TRBD1 (5 bases). Deletions cut 2 bases from V and 1 base from J, with 14 bases between. Germline CDR1 is SGHAT and CDR2 is FQNNGV. The length of the CDR3 is 16 residues. The CDR3 DNA sequence: TGTGCCAGCAGCTTAATACGGGGGGGGATTAACTATGGCTACACCTTC. Protein sequence: CASSLIRGGINYGYTF.

J is TRBJ1-2 and V is TRBV12-3 or TRBV12-4; possibly TRBD1 for D (5 bases). The CDR3 runs to 12 residues. The V end was cut by 6 bases, the J end by 8 bases, with 13 bases between. The CDR3 DNA sequence: TGTGCCAGCAGCCTCGCAGGGAAAGGCTACACCTTC. Its protein product is CASSLAGKGYTF.

This chain joins TRBV5-1 and TRBJ2-1; TRBD2 agrees at 7 bases. The junction had 6 bases not matched to a gene; V was cut back by 3 bases and J by 3 bases. Germline values: CDR1 SGHRS, CDR2 YFSETQ. The CDR3 is 15 residues long. The CDR3 sequence: CASSSRGDYYNEQFF. DNA of the CDR3: TGCGCCAGCAGCTCACGGGGGGACTACTACAATGAGCAGTTCTTC. The entire variable domain, with the rest obtained from reference TRBV5-1 and TRBJ2-1, is as follows: KAGVTQTPRYLIKTRGQQVTLSCSPISGHRSVSWYQQTPGQGLQFLFEYFSETQRNKGNFPGRFSGRQFSNSRSEMNVSTLELGDSALYLCASSSRGDYYNEQFFGPGTRLTVL.

The chain uses TRBV19 and TRBJ2-7, with 8 bases lining up with TRBD1. CDR1 is LNHDA, CDR2 SQIVND, per germline (reference sequence). Trimming cost V 5 bases and J 4 bases; bases outside gene matches: 7. The CDR3 is 14 residues long. The CDR3 is CASSAQTGEYEQYF. Written as DNA, the CDR3 is TGTGCCAGTAGTGCCCAGACAGGGGAGTACGAGCAGTACTTC.

As DNA, the CDR3 is TGTGCCAGCTCGACAGGGGTTAATGAAAAACTGTTTTTT. It is translated as CASSTGVNEKLFF. The chain employs TRBV25-1 and TRBJ1-4, with 8 bases aligning to TRBD1. Trimming at V came to 8 bases and at J to 4 bases, leaving 3 bases not matched to a gene. Germline lookup yields CDR1 MGHDK and CDR2 SYGVNS. The CDR3 totals 13 residues.

This sequence joins TRBV27 and TRBJ2-3; D call uncertain. Germline lookup yields CDR1 MNHEY and CDR2 SMNVEV (reference sequence). The CDR3 sequence is 16 residues long. V lost 3 bases and J lost 0, with 13 bases in between. The CDR3 nucleotides read TGTGCCAGCAGTTTCCCCTCGCTAGGGAGCACAGATACGCAGTATTTT. This codes for CASSFPSLGSTDTQYF.

V usage is TRBV28 and J usage is TRBJ1-1; D remains ambiguous. The CDR3 consists of 11 residues. Germline V gene lookup returns CDR1 MDHEN and CDR2 SYDVKM. V lost 3 bases and J 5 bases, leaving 4 bases between the germline ends. This CDR3 is CASSFGTEAFF. DNA for the CDR3: TGTGCCAGCAGTTTCGGAACTGAAGCTTTCTTT.

The V gene is TRBV12-3 or TRBV12-4, the J gene TRBJ1-2, with D perhaps matching TRBD1 (6 bases). V lost 5 bases and J lost 4, with 11 bases in between. The CDR3 is made up of 13 amino acids. As DNA, the CDR3 is TGTGCCAGCAGTCTCGACAGGAGCTATGGCTACACCTTC. Translating gives CASSLDRSYGYTF.

The V call is TRBV6-5, the J call TRBJ2-6; no reliable D call. This CDR3 region has 15 residues. V lost 6 bases, J lost 0 bases, and 9 bases lay in between. In germline, CDR1 is MNHEY, CDR2 SVGAGI. CDR3 protein: CASSPTDSGANVLTF. CDR3 nucleotides: TGTGCCAGCAGCCCCACAGACTCTGGGGCCAACGTCCTGACTTTC.

This clone was counted only a few times. The chain uses TRBV27 and TRBJ1-1; TRBD1 might be the D (5 bases). CDR1 and CDR2 (germline): MNHEY, SMNVEV (reference sequence). V shed 2 bases and J shed 3 bases, with 10 bases lying between them. There are 14 residues in the CDR3. The CDR3 DNA reads as TGTGCCAGCAGTTTAAACCGAGGGGACACTGAAGCTTTCTTT. Residues: CASSLNRGDTEAFF.

This sequence joins TRBV5-1 and TRBJ2-2; no clear D. The CDR3 runs 15 residues. Per the germline V gene, CDR1 is SGHRS and CDR2 is YFSETQ. Trimming stripped 4 bases from V and 8 bases from J, with 18 bases between. For the CDR3, the DNA is TGCGCCAGCAGCAGATGGACCGCCCGGTTAGGGGAGCTGTTTTTT. Protein product: CASSRWTARLGELFF.

J is TRBJ1-1 and V is TRBV6-1; 9 nucleotides match TRBD1. The CDR3 extends over 16 amino acids. V trimming: 4 bases; J trimming: 5 bases; junction bases outside the gene matches: 11. Per germline, CDR1 MNHNS and CDR2 SASEGT. The CDR3 here is CASSVPGQGTGTEAFF. In DNA form, the CDR3 reads TGTGCCAGCAGTGTCCCGGGACAGGGAACGGGGACTGAAGCTTTCTTT.

The rearrangement links TRBV2 to TRBJ1-3; maybe TRBD1 (5 bases). The CDR3 contains 14 residues. Germline CDR1 reads SNHLY; CDR2 reads FYNNEI. Trimming took off 2 bases at V and 4 bases at J, with 9 bases between the two ends. CDR3 sequence reads: CASSEQGLGNTIYF. The CDR3 nucleotides read TGTGCCAGCAGTGAACAGGGTCTGGGAAACACCATATATTTT.

This chain connects TRBV5-4 to TRBJ2-1; TRBD2 might be the D (5 bases). The CDR3 consists of 15 residues. The ends were cut back, 2 bases at V and 0 bases at J, with 9 bases in the middle. Germline loops: CDR1 SGHNT, CDR2 YYREEE (reference sequence). CDR3 nucleotide sequence: TGTGCCAGCAGCTTAGTTGGGAGCTCCTACAATGAGCAGTTCTTC. It yields the protein CASSLVGSSYNEQFF.

The chain links TRBV19 to TRBJ1-2; D might be TRBD1 (6 bases). In germline, CDR1 is LNHDA, CDR2 SQIVND (reference sequence). This CDR3 has 13 amino acids. V lost 3 bases to trimming and J lost 8 bases, with 13 bases between them. The CDR3 sequence: CASSIGGAGGYTF. The DNA of the CDR3 is TGTGCCAGTAGTATTGGGGGGGCCGGGGGCTACACCTTC.

DNA for the CDR3: TGTGCCAGCAGGGTATGGGCAGATACGCAGTATTTT. Its protein product is CASRVWADTQYF. The genes are TRBV6-5 and TRBJ2-3; unclear D gene. The CDR3 runs to 12 residues. V lost 6 bases to trimming and J lost 4 bases, with 8 bases between them. Germline lookup yields CDR1 MNHEY and CDR2 SVGAGI.